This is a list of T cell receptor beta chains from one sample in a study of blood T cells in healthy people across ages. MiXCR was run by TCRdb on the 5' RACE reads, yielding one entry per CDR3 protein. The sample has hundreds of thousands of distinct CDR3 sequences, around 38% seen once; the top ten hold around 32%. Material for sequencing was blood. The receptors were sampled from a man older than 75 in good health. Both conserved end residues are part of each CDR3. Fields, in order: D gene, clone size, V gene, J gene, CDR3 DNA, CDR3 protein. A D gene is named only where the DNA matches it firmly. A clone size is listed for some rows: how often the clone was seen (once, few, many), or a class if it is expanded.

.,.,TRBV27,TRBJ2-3,TGTGCCAGCAGGCCTGGACTTACCACAGATACGCAGTATTTT,CASRPGLTTDTQYF
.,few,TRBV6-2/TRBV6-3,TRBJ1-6,TGTGCCAGCACCCGAAGGCCGGGTCTCAATAATTCACCCCTCCACTTT,CASTRRPGLNNSPLHF
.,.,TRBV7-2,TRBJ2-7,TGTGCCAGCAGCGGCGAGCGGGCACCCTCCTACGAGCAGTACTTC,CASSGERAPSYEQYF
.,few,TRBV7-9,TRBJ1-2,TGTGCCAGCAGCTTCCGGGACGCACGTGGGGACTATGGCTACACCTTC,CASSFRDARGDYGYTF
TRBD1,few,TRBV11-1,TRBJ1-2,TGTGCCAGCAGCACAGGGGGACAGGGCGATTATGGCTACACCTTC,CASSTGGQGDYGYTF
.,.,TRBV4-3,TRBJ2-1,TGCGCCAGCAGCCAAGAAGGTTCAGGAGATCAATACAATGAGCAGTTCTTC,CASSQEGSGDQYNEQFF
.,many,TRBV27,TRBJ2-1,TGTGCCAGCAGTTTCAGACACGGACAGTTTGAGCAGTTCTTC,CASSFRHGQFEQFF
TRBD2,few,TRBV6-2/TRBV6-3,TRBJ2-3,TGTGCCAGCACCACTAGCGGCACAGATACGCAGTATTTT,CASTTSGTDTQYF
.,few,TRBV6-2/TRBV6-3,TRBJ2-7,TGTGCCAGCAGTCAATTGCCTCTCACCTCCATTAACGAGCAGTACTTC,CASSQLPLTSINEQYF
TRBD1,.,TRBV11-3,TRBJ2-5,TGTGCCAGCAGCTCCCCGTCGGACAGGGGGACCCAGTACTTC,CASSSPSDRGTQYF
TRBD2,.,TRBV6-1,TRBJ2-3,TGTGCCAGCAGTGGCACTAGCGGGGGGGCCCGGAGCACAGATACGCAGTATTTT,CASSGTSGGARSTDTQYF
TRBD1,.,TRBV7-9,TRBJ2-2,TGTGCCAGCAGCTTAAAACTCCCGGGACAGGGGATTTCGAACACCGGGGAGCTGTTTTTT,CASSLKLPGQGISNTGELFF
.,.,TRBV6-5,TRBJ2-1,TGTGCCAGCAGCGGGCGGAGGGGGCTTAACAATGAGCAGTTCTTC,CASSGRRGLNNEQFF
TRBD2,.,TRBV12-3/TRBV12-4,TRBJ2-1,TGTGCCAGCAGACACGGGACTAGGTTCAATGAGCAGTTCTTC,CASRHGTRFNEQFF
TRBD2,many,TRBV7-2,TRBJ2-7,TGTGCCAGCAGCTTAGGGCTAGCGGGAGGGCGGTCTGCCTACGAGCAGTACTTC,CASSLGLAGGRSAYEQYF
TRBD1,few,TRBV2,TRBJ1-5,TGTGCCAGCAAGCGGGACAGGGGGCTTCAGCCCCAGCATTTT,CASKRDRGLQPQHF
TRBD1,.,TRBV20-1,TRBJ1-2,TGCAGTGCTCCCCGGGACAGGGCGAGCTATGGCTACACCTTC,CSAPRDRASYGYTF
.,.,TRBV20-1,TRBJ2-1,TGCAGTGCTAAACAGGGTTTCAATGGGCAGTTCTTC,CSAKQGFNGQFF
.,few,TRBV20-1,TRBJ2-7,TGCAGTGCTAGAGATCCTAAACTAGCAGGGTACGAGCAGTACTTC,CSARDPKLAGYEQYF
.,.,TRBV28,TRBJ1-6,TGTGCCAGCACCAGGCAGACAGAAGGTTCACCCCTCCACTTT,CASTRQTEGSPLHF
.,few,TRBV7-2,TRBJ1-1,TGTGCCAGCAGCTTAGGGGGGGAGGTGAACACTGAAGCTTTCTTT,CASSLGGEVNTEAFF
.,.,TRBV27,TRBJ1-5,TGTGCCAGCAGTTTAGTAGGGGGGGGGGGCAATCAGCCCCAGCATTTT,CASSLVGGGGNQPQHF
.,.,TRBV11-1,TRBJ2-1,TGTGCCAGCAGCTCCAGCAGTTTTCGGGGTTACAATGAGCAGTTCTTC,CASSSSSFRGYNEQFF
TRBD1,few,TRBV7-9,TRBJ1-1,TGTGCCAGCAGCCCTCGACAGGGGACGATGAACACTGAAGCTTTCTTT,CASSPRQGTMNTEAFF
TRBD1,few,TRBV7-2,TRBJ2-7,TGTGCCAGCAGCCCCACGTGGGGGACAGGGGGATTCGAGCAGTACTTC,CASSPTWGTGGFEQYF
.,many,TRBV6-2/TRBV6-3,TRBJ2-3,TGTGCCAGCAAAAGTGGTGATACGCAGTATTTT,CASKSGDTQYF
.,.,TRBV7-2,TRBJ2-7,TGTGCCAGCACCCTTAATAGCTACAAGCAGTACTTC,CASTLNSYKQYF
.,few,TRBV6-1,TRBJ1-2,TGTGCCAGCAGTGAAGGGGTTTTAGAGATCTATGGCTACACCTTC,CASSEGVLEIYGYTF
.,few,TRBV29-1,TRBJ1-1,TGCAGCGTTGACCCGGGGAACACTGAAGCTTTCTTT,CSVDPGNTEAFF
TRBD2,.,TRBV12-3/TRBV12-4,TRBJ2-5,TGTGCCAGCAGTTTTGGGACGGAGCGGGGGAATGAGCAGTACTTC,CASSFGTERGNEQYF
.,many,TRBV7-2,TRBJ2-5,TGTGCCAGCAGCCGTAGTGAGAGAGAGACCCAGTACTTC,CASSRSERETQYF
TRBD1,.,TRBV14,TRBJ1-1,TGTGCCAGCAGCCCTTCGACAGGGGGCAGCTACACTGAAGCTTTCTTT,CASSPSTGGSYTEAFF
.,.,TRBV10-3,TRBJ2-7,TGTGCCATCAGCAACTCCTACGAGCAGTACTTC,CAISNSYEQYF
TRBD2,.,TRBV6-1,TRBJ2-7,TGTGCCAGCAGTATAGCGGGGGGGCGCGACGAGCAGTACTTC,CASSIAGGRDEQYF
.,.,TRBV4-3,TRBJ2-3,TGCGCCAGCAGCCGCAGCCCGGGCCCTAGCACAGATACGCAGTATTTT,CASSRSPGPSTDTQYF
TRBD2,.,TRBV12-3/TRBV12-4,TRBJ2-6,TGTGCCAGTGGGACTAGGGCTAAAGGGGCCAACGTCCTGACTTTC,CASGTRAKGANVLTF
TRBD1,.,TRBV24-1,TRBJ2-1,TGTGCCACCAGTGATCAGGGACAGGGTGAGCAGTTCTTC,CATSDQGQGEQFF
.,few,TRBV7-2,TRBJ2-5,TGTGCCAGCAGCCTCCTTAGCGCTGGAGGTGGGGAGACCCAGTACTTC,CASSLLSAGGGETQYF
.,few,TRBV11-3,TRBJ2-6,TGTGCCAGCAGCTCACCAGTCCGCTCTGGGGCCAACGTCCTGACTTTC,CASSSPVRSGANVLTF
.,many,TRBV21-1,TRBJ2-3,TGTGCCACCCAGCGCCGGGACAATATGCGGTATTTT,CATQRRDNMRYF
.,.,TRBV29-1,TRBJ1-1,TGCAGCGTGAAAGGACAACCGAACACTGAAGCTTTCTTT,CSVKGQPNTEAFF
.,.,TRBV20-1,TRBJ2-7,TGCAGTGCTAGGGGCGAGAGCTCCTACGAGCAGTACTTC,CSARGESSYEQYF
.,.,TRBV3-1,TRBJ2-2,TGTGCCAGCAGTCCACCAATAGGTGGTTCCGGGGAGCTGTTTTTT,CASSPPIGGSGELFF
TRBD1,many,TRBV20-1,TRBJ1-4,TGCAGTGCAAGACAGGGGGTAGGAGAAAAACTGTTTTTT,CSARQGVGEKLFF
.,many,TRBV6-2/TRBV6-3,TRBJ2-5,TGTGCCAGCAGTTACTCGATACAGGAACCGTACCAAGAGACCCAGTACTTC,CASSYSIQEPYQETQYF
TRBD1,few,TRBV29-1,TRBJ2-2,TGCAGCGCCGCTAGGGCAGGGGGCCCCGGGGAGCTGTTTTTT,CSAARAGGPGELFF
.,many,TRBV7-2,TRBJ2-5,TGTGCCAGCAGCTTATCACAGCCAGAGACCCAGTACTTC,CASSLSQPETQYF
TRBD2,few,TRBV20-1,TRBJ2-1,TGCAGTGCTAGAGGGGCTAGCTTGGGGGTGGCAGGGAGGGATGAGCAGTTCTTC,CSARGASLGVAGRDEQFF
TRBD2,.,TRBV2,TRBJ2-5,TGTGCCAGCAGCAGTGACTTAGGACTAGCGGGGGCCCAAGAGACCCAGTACTTC,CASSSDLGLAGAQETQYF
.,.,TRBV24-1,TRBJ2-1,TGTGCCACCAGTGACGTGGGACTCCTTTCCTACAATGAGCAGTTCTTC,CATSDVGLLSYNEQFF
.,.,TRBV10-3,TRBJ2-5,TGTGCCATCAGTACCCCAGTAGGCCAAGAGACCCAGTACTTC,CAISTPVGQETQYF
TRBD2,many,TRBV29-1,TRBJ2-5,TGCAGCGTCCTAAGCGGGGGGGGAGAGACCCAGTACTTC,CSVLSGGGETQYF
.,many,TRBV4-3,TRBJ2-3,TGCGCCAGCAGCTCACATCGGCAGGCCGAAGATACGCAGTATTTT,CASSSHRQAEDTQYF
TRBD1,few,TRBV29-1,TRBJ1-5,TGCAGCGTGGGCGGGACAGGGGGCGATCAGCCCCAGCATTTT,CSVGGTGGDQPQHF
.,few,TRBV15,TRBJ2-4,TGTGCCACCAGCTATGACAGGGCTCGGGAGCAGTACTTC,CATSYDRAREQYF
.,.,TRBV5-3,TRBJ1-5,TGTGCCAGAAGCTCGGGGTTTTGGAATCAGCCCCAGCATTTT,CARSSGFWNQPQHF
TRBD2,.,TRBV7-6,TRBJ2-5,TGTGCCAGCAGCTTAGTTCGAGCGGGAGGGCCGATGGGTCAAGTTGAGACCCAGTACTTC,CASSLVRAGGPMGQVETQYF
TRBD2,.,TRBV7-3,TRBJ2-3,TGTGCCAGCAGCTCTATATCACTAGCGGTGAGCACAGATACGCAGTATTTT,CASSSISLAVSTDTQYF
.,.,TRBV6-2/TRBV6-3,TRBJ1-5,TGTGCCAGCGCCAAAAAGGGGGTATTCGGAAGCGGGGGCAATCAGCCCCAGCATTTT,CASAKKGVFGSGGNQPQHF
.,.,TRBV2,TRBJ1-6,TGTGCCAGCAGTCGAGGACAGTCTTCGGGAAATTCACCCCTCCACTTT,CASSRGQSSGNSPLHF